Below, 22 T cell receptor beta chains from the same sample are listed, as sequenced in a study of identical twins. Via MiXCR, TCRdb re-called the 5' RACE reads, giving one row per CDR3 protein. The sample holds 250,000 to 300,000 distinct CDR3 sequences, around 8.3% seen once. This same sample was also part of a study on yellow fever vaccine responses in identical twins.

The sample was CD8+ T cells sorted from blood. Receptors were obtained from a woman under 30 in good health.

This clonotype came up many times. CDR3: CASSFHAGASYEQYF. The CDR3 DNA sequence: TGTGCCAGCAGTTTTCATGCGGGGGCCTCCTACGAGCAGTACTTC. J is TRBJ2-7 and V is TRBV6-2 or TRBV6-3; D possibly corresponds to TRBD2 (7 bases). V shed 4 bases and J shed 0 bases, with 13 bases lying between them. Germline V gene lookup returns CDR1 MNHEY and CDR2 SVGEGT. CDR3 size: 15 residues.

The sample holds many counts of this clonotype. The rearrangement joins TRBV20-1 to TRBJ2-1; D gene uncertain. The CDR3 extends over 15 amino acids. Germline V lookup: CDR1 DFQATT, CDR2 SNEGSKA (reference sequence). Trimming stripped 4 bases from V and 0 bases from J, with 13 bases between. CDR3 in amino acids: CSANPDGSSYNEQFF. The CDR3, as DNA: TGCAGTGCTAACCCGGACGGAAGCTCCTACAATGAGCAGTTCTTC.

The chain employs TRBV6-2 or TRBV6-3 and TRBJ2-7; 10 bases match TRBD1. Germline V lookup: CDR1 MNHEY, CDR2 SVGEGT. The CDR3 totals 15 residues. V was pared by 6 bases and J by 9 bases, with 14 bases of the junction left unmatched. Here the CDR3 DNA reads TGTGCCAGCAGCATGGGACAGGGGACCCTTTTTGGGCAGTACTTC. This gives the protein CASSMGQGTLFGQYF.

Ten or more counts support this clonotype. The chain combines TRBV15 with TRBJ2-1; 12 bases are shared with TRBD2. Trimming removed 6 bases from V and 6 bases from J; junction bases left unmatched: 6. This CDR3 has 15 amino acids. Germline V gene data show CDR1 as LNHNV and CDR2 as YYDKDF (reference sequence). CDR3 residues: CATSRLAGAGNEQFF. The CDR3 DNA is TGTGCCACCAGTCGACTAGCGGGAGCTGGCAATGAGCAGTTCTTC.

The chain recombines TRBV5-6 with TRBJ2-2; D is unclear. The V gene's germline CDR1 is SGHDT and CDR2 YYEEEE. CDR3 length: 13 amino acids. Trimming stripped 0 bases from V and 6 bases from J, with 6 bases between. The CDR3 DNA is TGTGCCAGCAGCTTGGTGGCGGCCGGGGAGCTGTTTTTT. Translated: CASSLVAAGELFF.

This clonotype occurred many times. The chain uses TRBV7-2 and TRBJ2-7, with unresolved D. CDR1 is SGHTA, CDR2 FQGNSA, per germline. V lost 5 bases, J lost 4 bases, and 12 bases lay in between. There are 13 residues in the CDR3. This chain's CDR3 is CASSADQFYEQYF. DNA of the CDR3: TGTGCCAGCAGCGCCGACCAATTTTACGAGCAGTACTTC. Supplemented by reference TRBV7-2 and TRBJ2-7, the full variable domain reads GAGVSQSPSNKVTEKGKDVELRCDPISGHTALYWYRQSLGQGLEFLIYFQGNSAPDKSGLPSDRFSAERTGGSVSTLTIQRTQQEDSAVYLCASSADQFYEQYFGPGTRLTVT.

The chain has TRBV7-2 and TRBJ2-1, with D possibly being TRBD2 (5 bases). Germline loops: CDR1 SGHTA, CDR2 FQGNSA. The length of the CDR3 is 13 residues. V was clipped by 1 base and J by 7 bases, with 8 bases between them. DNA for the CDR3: TGTGCCAGCAGCTTAGGATCGGGGAATGAGCAGTTCTTC. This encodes CASSLGSGNEQFF.

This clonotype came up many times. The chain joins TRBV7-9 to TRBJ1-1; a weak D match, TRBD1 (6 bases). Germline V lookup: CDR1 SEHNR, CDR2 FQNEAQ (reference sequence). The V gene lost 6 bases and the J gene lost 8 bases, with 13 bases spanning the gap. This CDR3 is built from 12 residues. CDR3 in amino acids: CASSFPGQEAFF. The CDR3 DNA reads TGTGCCAGCAGTTTTCCGGGACAAGAAGCTTTCTTT.

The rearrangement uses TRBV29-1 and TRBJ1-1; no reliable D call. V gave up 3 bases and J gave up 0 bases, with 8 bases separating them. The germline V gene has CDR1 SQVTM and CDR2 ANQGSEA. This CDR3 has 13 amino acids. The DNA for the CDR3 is TGCAGCGTTGACCCAGGAATGAACACTGAAGCTTTCTTT. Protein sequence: CSVDPGMNTEAFF.

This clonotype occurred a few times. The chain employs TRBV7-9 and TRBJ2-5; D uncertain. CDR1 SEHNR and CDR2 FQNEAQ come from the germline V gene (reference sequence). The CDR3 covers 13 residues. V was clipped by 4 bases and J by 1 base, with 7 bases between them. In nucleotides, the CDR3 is TGTGCCAGCAGCTCCCCCCTCCAAGAGACCCAGTACTTC. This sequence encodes CASSSPLQETQYF.

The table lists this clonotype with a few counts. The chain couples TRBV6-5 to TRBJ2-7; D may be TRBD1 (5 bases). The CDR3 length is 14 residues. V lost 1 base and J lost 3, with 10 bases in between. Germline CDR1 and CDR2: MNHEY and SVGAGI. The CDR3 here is CASSYWQGRYEQYF. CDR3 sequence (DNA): TGTGCCAGCAGTTACTGGCAGGGCCGCTACGAGCAGTACTTC.

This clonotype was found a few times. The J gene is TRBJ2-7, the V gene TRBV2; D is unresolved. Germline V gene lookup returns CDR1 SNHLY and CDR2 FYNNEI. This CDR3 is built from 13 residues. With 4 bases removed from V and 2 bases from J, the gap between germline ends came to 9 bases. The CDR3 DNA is TGTGCCAGCAGTGTCTACAAGGCCTACGAGCAGTACTTC. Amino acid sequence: CASSVYKAYEQYF.

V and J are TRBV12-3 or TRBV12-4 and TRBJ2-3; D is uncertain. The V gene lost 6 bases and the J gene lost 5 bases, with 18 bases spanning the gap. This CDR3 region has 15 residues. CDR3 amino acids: CASSDPFLSEDTQYF. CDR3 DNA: TGTGCCAGCAGCGACCCCTTTTTGAGCGAAGATACGCAGTATTTT.

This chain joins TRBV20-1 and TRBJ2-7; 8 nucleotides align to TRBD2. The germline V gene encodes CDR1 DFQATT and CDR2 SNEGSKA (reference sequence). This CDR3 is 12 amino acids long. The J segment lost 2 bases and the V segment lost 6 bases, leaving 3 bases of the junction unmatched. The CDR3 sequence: CSARGGAYEQYF. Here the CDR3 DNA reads TGCAGTGCACGGGGGGGGGCCTACGAGCAGTACTTC.

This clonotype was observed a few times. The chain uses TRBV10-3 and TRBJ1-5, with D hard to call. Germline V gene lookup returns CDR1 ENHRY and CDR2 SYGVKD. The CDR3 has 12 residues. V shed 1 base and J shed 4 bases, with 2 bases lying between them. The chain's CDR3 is CAISEWNQPQHF. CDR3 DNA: TGTGCCATCAGTGAGTGGAATCAGCCCCAGCATTTT.

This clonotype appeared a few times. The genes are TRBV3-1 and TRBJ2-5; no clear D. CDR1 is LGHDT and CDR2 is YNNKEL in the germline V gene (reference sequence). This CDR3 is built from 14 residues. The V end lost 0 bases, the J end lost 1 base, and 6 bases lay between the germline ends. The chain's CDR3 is CASSQEVFQETQYF. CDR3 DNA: TGTGCCAGCAGCCAAGAAGTCTTCCAAGAGACCCAGTACTTC.

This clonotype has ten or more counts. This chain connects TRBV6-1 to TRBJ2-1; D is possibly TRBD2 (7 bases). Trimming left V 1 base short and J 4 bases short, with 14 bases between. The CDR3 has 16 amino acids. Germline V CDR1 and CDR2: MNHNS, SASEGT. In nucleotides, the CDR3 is TGTGCCAGCAGTGAAGGCGGGGGCCTCGATTACAATGAGCAGTTCTTC. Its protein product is CASSEGGGLDYNEQFF.

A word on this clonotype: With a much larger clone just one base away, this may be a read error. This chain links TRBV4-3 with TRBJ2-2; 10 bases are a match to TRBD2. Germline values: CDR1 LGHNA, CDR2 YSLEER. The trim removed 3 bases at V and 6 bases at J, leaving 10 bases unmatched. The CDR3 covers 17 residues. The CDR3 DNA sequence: TGCGCCAGCAGCCAGGGAGCGGGAGGGCCGACCGCCGGGGAGCTGTTTTTT. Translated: CASSQGAGGPTAGELFF.

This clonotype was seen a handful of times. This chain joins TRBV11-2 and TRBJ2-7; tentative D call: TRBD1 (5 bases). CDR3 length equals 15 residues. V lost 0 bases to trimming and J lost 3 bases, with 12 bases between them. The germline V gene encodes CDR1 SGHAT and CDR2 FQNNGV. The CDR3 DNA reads TGTGCCAGCAGCTTAGAGGCCAGGGAAAGCTACGAGCAGTACTTC. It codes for CASSLEARESYEQYF.

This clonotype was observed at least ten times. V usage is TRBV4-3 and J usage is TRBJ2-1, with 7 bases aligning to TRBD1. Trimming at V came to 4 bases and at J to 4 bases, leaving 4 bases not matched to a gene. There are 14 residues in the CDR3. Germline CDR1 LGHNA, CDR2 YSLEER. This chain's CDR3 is CASSRLGQYNEQFF. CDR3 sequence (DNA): TGCGCCAGCAGCCGCCTGGGACAGTACAATGAGCAGTTCTTC.

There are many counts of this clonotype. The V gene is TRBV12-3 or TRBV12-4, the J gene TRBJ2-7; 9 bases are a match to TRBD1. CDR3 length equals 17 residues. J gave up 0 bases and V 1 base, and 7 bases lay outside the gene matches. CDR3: CASSLGGDRVSSYEQYF. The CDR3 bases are TGTGCCAGCAGTTTAGGTGGGGACAGGGTCAGCTCCTACGAGCAGTACTTC.

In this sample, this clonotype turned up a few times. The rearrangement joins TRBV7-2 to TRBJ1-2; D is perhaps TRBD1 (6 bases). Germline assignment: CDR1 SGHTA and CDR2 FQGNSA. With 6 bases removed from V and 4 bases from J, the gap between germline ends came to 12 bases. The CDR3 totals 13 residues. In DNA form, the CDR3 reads TGTGCCAGCAGGGGTGGACAGCCCTATGGCTACACCTTC. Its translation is CASRGGQPYGYTF.